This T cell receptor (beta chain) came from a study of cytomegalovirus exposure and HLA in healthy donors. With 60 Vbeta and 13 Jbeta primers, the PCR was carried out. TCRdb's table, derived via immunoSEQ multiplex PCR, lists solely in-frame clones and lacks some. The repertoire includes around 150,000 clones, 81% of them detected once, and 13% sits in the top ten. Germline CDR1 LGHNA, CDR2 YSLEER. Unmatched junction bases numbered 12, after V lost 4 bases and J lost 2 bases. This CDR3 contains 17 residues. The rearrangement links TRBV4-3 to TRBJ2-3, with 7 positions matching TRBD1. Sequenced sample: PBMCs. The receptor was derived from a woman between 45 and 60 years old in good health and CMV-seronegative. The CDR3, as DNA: TGCGCCAGCAGCCTCCAAGGGTCCAAGGGGGCCACAGATACGCAGTATTTT. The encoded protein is CASSLQGSKGATDTQYF.